What follows are 28 T cell receptor beta chains derived from one specimen sequenced in a study of T cell responses to AZD1222 COVID-19 vaccine. Assay: immunoSEQ multiplex PCR; the TCRdb copy retains only in-frame clones and omits some. The table records 150,000 to 180,000 clones, about nine tenths of them present only once. The material was peripheral blood, obtained on day 0 of AZD1222 vaccination. The receptor source for this set is an adult in good health.

The chain is built from TRBV12-5 and TRBJ1-6; D is undetermined. This CDR3 is built from 17 residues. CDR1 is LGHNT and CDR2 is FRNRAP in the germline V gene. V lost 6 bases and J 13 bases, leaving 28 bases between the germline ends. CDR3 DNA: TGTGCTAGTGGCTCCAACGTAAATTCGCGAATGTGGAACCCCCTCCACTTT. Protein product: CASGSNVNSRMWNPLHF.

The chain recombines TRBV6-5 with TRBJ1-1; the D gene is possibly TRBD1 (6 bases). This CDR3 is 14 amino acids long. Trimming shortened V by 6 bases and J by 1 base, and 12 bases separated the two germline ends. Germline CDR1 reads MNHEY; CDR2 reads SVGAGI. CDR3 amino acids: CASRRGWTNTEAFF. The CDR3 bases are TGTGCCAGCAGAAGGGGGTGGACGAACACTGAAGCTTTCTTT.

This clone was detected only a few times. The J gene is TRBJ2-7, the V gene TRBV18; perhaps D is TRBD1 or TRBD2 (5 bases each). This CDR3 comprises 16 residues. The V gene lost 2 bases and the J gene lost 2 bases, with 16 bases spanning the gap. Germline V gene sequence: CDR1 KGHSH, CDR2 LQKENI. The CDR3 is CASSPIRDEETYEQYF. CDR3 sequence (DNA): TGTGCCAGCTCACCAATCCGGGACGAAGAAACCTACGAGCAGTACTTC.

The chain combines TRBV6-1 with TRBJ2-7; maybe TRBD2 (6 bases). The CDR3 is 14 residues long. V gave up 3 bases and J gave up 3 bases, with 12 bases separating them. CDR1 and CDR2 from the germline V gene are MNHNS and SASEGT. For the CDR3, the DNA is TGTGCCAGCAGTGAGACTAGTGGGAGCTACGAGCAGTACTTC. Protein sequence: CASSETSGSYEQYF.

The J gene is TRBJ2-3, the V gene TRBV3-1 (or the pseudogene TRBV3-2); tentative D call: TRBD2 (6 bases). The CDR3 runs 15 residues. The germline V gene encodes CDR1 LGHDT and CDR2 YNNKEL (reference sequence). Trimming removed 0 bases at V and 4 bases at J, with 11 bases between. The CDR3 loop reads CASSQDSGRPDTQYF. The CDR3 DNA reads TGTGCCAGCAGCCAAGATTCGGGGAGGCCAGATACGCAGTATTTT.

The chain has TRBV19 and TRBJ2-2, with D possibly matching TRBD1 (6 bases). From germline, CDR1 is LNHDA and CDR2 SQIVND (reference sequence). The V end lost 8 bases, the J end lost 1 base, and 14 bases lay between the germline ends. This CDR3 is built from 15 residues. The CDR3 bases are TGTGCCAGTTCGACGTGGACAGTGAACACCGGGGAGCTGTTTTTT. This gives the protein CASSTWTVNTGELFF.

The V gene is TRBV18, the J gene TRBJ2-7; 8 bases agree with TRBD1. CDR1 is KGHSH and CDR2 is LQKENI in the germline V gene. CDR3 size: 15 residues. The junction had 11 bases not matched to a gene; V was cut back by 3 bases and J by 7 bases. CDR3 residues: CASSPLSGQGREQYF. CDR3 in DNA: TGTGCCAGCTCACCCCTCTCAGGACAGGGAAGGGAGCAGTACTTC.

The V gene is TRBV9, the J gene TRBJ2-2; D is undetermined. The germline V gene has CDR1 SGDLS and CDR2 YYNGEE. Trimming cost V 4 bases and J 4 bases, with 11 bases left between them. This CDR3 has 14 amino acids. The CDR3 DNA reads TGTGCCAGCAGCAGCACGCTAGGCACCGGGGAGCTGTTTTTT. It yields the protein CASSSTLGTGELFF.

J is TRBJ1-2 and V is TRBV2; no reliable D call. The CDR3 totals 13 residues. The germline V and J ends were trimmed by 5 bases and 6 bases, with 13 bases remaining between them. Germline lookup yields CDR1 SNHLY and CDR2 FYNNEI. CDR3 loop: CASSIQMGNGYTF. CDR3 coding DNA: TGTGCCAGCAGTATACAGATGGGTAATGGCTACACCTTC.

The V gene is TRBV6-5, the J gene TRBJ1-2; D is unclear. The V and J ends lost 5 bases and 1 base respectively, with 8 bases between them. CDR3 length: 13 residues. From germline, CDR1 is MNHEY and CDR2 SVGAGI. CDR3 loop: CASSPGLNYGYTF. CDR3 nucleotide sequence: TGTGCCAGCAGTCCAGGACTTAACTATGGCTACACCTTC.

This sequence joins TRBV5-4 and TRBJ2-1; maybe TRBD1 (7 bases). The V gene lost 2 bases and the J gene lost 6 bases, with 15 bases spanning the gap. CDR3 size: 15 residues. Germline CDR1 is SGHNT and CDR2 is YYREEE (reference sequence). Here the CDR3 DNA reads TGTGCCAGCAGCTTCGGGACAGCGACTAGCAATGAGCAGTTCTTC. This gives the protein CASSFGTATSNEQFF.

The CDR3 DNA is TGTGCCAGCAGTTGGACAGGGGGCAGCACTGAAGCTTTCTTT. Its translation is CASSWTGGSTEAFF. The chain carries TRBV7-9 and TRBJ1-1, with 11 nucleotides matching TRBD1. Per germline, CDR1 SEHNR and CDR2 FQNEAQ (reference sequence). Losses at the gene ends were 6 bases for V and 4 bases for J; bases not matched to a gene: 4. This CDR3 is built from 14 residues.

This clone was observed once. This sequence joins TRBV7-9 and TRBJ2-7; D perhaps matches TRBD1 (5 bases). Per germline, CDR1 SEHNR and CDR2 FQNEAQ (reference sequence). There are 17 residues in the CDR3. V was pared by 5 bases and J by 2 bases, with 22 bases between. The CDR3 region is CASSATRQQFLPYEQYF. In DNA form, the CDR3 reads TGTGCCAGCAGCGCCACCAGACAGCAGTTTCTCCCCTACGAGCAGTACTTC. The entire variable domain, with the rest obtained from reference TRBV7-9 and TRBJ2-7, is as follows: DTGVSQNPRHKITKRGQNVTFRCDPISEHNRLYWYRQTLGQGPEFLTYFQNEAQLEKSRLLSDRFSAERPKGSFSTLEIQRTEQGDSAMYLCASSATRQQFLPYEQYFGPGTRLTVT.

A remark on this clone: The same CDR3 also results from other DNA sequences found in this sample. The V call is TRBV2, the J call TRBJ1-1; unclear D gene. The CDR3 spans 13 residues. Germline V gene data show CDR1 as SNHLY and CDR2 as FYNNEI. With 6 bases removed from V and 1 base from J, the gap between germline ends came to 9 bases. CDR3 in amino acids: CASRWAENTEAFF. CDR3 coding DNA: TGTGCCAGCAGGTGGGCAGAGAACACTGAAGCTTTCTTT. The full variable domain, in which reference TRBV2 and TRBJ1-1 provide the parts outside the CDR3, is EPEVTQTPSHQVTQMGQEVILRCVPISNHLYFYWYRQILGQKVEFLVSFYNNEISEKSEIFDDQFSVERPDGSNFTLKIRSTKLEDSAMYFCASRWAENTEAFFGQGTRLTVV.

The J gene is TRBJ1-5, the V gene TRBV7-2; 7 nucleotides align to TRBD1. The germline gives CDR1 SGHTA, CDR2 FQGNSA. Germline trimming cut 3 bases from V and 2 bases from J; bases unmatched to any gene: 7. This CDR3 spans 16 amino acids. In DNA, the CDR3 is TGTGCCAGCAGCTTCGACAGGGTGGGGGGCAATCAGCCCCAGCATTTT. This encodes CASSFDRVGGNQPQHF.

The chain joins TRBV7-9 to TRBJ2-5, with D maybe TRBD2 (6 bases). Germline V gene lookup returns CDR1 SEHNR and CDR2 FQNEAQ (reference sequence). The CDR3 has 15 residues. Trimming stripped 0 bases from V and 2 bases from J, with 10 bases between. The DNA for the CDR3 is TGTGCCAGCAGCTTAGCCGGGGGAAGACAAGAGACCCAGTACTTC. Amino acids: CASSLAGGRQETQYF.

The CDR3 nucleotides read TGTGCCAGCACTCAGCAACTAGGTTACGAGCAGTACTTC. Translated, it gives CASTQQLGYEQYF. The chain joins TRBV7-8 to TRBJ2-7; D is perhaps TRBD2 (5 bases). Germline lookup yields CDR1 SGHVS and CDR2 FQNEAQ. V was clipped by 7 bases and J by 4 bases, with 14 bases between them. This CDR3 region has 13 residues.

V and J are TRBV19 and TRBJ2-7; 9 bases map to TRBD1. The CDR3 covers 14 residues. Germline CDR1 reads LNHDA; CDR2 reads SQIVND (reference sequence). Unmatched junction bases numbered 0, after V lost 3 bases and J lost 0 bases. Written as DNA, the CDR3 is TGTGCCAGTAGTATGACAGGGGGCTCCTACGAGCAGTACTTC. Its protein is CASSMTGGSYEQYF.

The chain combines TRBV10-1 with TRBJ2-1; 13 nucleotides agree with TRBD2. Trimming at V came to 6 bases and at J to 4 bases, leaving 3 bases not matched to a gene. CDR1 and CDR2 from the germline V gene are WNHNN and SYGVQD (reference sequence). There are 15 residues in the CDR3. The CDR3 nucleotides are TGCGCCAGCAGCCAGACTAGCGGGGGGTACAATGAGCAGTTCTTC. As protein: CASSQTSGGYNEQFF.

The CDR3 spells CASSPGQSSGNTIYF. CDR3 DNA: TGCGCCAGCAGCCCTGGACAGAGCTCTGGAAACACCATATATTTT. The chain uses TRBV5-1 and TRBJ1-3; TRBD1 might be the D (6 bases). Deletions cut 4 bases from V and 0 bases from J, with 11 bases between. Germline CDR1 reads SGHRS; CDR2 reads YFSETQ. The CDR3 runs to 15 residues.

V is TRBV2 and J is TRBJ2-1, with 11 bases that match TRBD1. The CDR3 is made up of 15 amino acids. Losses at the gene ends were 10 bases for V and 3 bases for J; bases not matched to a gene: 8. Germline values: CDR1 SNHLY, CDR2 FYNNEI. This CDR3 reads CAIQGQGAFYNEQFF. The CDR3 DNA reads TGTGCCATCCAAGGACAGGGGGCTTTCTACAATGAGCAGTTCTTC.

The V gene is TRBV29-1, the J gene TRBJ2-7; a weak D match, TRBD1 (5 bases). The CDR3 spans 13 residues. Trimming pared 4 bases from V and 6 bases from J, leaving 16 bases between. Germline V CDR1 and CDR2: SQVTM, ANQGSEA. CDR3 protein: CSVGGRVTSEQYF. The CDR3 DNA reads TGCAGCGTTGGAGGCAGGGTGACGAGCGAGCAGTACTTC.

The V call is TRBV6-6, the J call TRBJ2-3; the match to TRBD2 covers 9 bases. Germline values: CDR1 MNHNY, CDR2 SVGAGI (reference sequence). J was trimmed by 2 bases and V by 5 bases; bases with no gene match: 8. The CDR3 contains 16 residues. The CDR3 nucleotides are TGTGCCAGCAGTCAGCGGGGGGCCAGGATCACAGATACGCAGTATTTT. Protein product: CASSQRGARITDTQYF.

Here the CDR3 reads CASSGLAGGPDEQYF. CDR3 in DNA: TGCGCCAGCAGTGGTCTAGCGGGGGGCCCTGACGAGCAGTACTTC. The gene calls are TRBV10-1 and TRBJ2-7; 11 positions match TRBD2. Germline V lookup: CDR1 WNHNN, CDR2 SYGVQD (reference sequence). Trimming took 4 bases from V and 5 from J; bases not matched to a gene: 7. The CDR3 is 15 amino acids.

The chain joins TRBV7-2 to TRBJ1-6; D remains unclear. V dropped 8 bases and J dropped 0 bases, with 11 bases sitting between them. This CDR3 has 15 amino acids. The germline gives CDR1 SGHTA, CDR2 FQGNSA. CDR3: CASGQASSYNSPLHF. In DNA, the CDR3 is TGTGCCAGCGGCCAGGCGAGCTCCTATAATTCACCCCTCCACTTT.

The J gene is TRBJ2-2, the V gene TRBV6-1; 11 nucleotides align to TRBD2. Trimming at V came to 2 bases and at J to 2 bases, leaving 4 bases not matched to a gene. The V gene's germline CDR1 is MNHNS and CDR2 SASEGT. This CDR3 has 17 amino acids. The CDR3 region has the DNA TGTGCCAGCAGTGAAACTAGCGGGGGAACTAACACCGGGGAGCTGTTTTTT. Encoded protein: CASSETSGGTNTGELFF.

A few counts support this clone. The V gene is TRBV2, the J gene TRBJ1-1; D possibly corresponds to TRBD1 (6 bases). CDR1 is SNHLY, CDR2 FYNNEI, per germline. The CDR3 contains 14 residues. V lost 5 bases and J 5 bases, leaving 15 bases between the germline ends. The CDR3 reads CASSPTGRGTEAFF. The CDR3 nucleotides read TGTGCCAGCAGTCCTACAGGGCGCGGGACTGAAGCTTTCTTT.

The chain links TRBV6-1 to TRBJ2-5; possibly TRBD2 for D (6 bases). Trimming removed 0 bases from V and 5 bases from J, with 13 bases in between. There are 15 residues in the CDR3. Per the germline V gene, CDR1 is MNHNS and CDR2 is SASEGT. The CDR3 sequence is CASSEALGTLETQYF. The CDR3, as DNA: TGTGCCAGCAGTGAAGCGCTAGGGACTTTGGAGACCCAGTACTTC.